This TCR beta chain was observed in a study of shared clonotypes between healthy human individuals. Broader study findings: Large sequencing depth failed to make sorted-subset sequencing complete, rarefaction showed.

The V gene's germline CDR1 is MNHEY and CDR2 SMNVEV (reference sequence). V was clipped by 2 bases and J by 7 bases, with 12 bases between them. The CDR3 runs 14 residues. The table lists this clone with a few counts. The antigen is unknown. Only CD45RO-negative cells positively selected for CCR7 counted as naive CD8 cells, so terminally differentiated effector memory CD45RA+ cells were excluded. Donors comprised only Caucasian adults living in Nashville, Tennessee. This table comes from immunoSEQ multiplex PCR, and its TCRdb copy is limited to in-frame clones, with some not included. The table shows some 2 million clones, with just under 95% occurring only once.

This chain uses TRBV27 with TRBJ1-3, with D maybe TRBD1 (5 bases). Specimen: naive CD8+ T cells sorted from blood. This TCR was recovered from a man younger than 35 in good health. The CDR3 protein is CASSLVPGTNTIYF. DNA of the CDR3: TGTGCCAGCAGTTTAGTCCCAGGGACGAACACCATATATTTT.